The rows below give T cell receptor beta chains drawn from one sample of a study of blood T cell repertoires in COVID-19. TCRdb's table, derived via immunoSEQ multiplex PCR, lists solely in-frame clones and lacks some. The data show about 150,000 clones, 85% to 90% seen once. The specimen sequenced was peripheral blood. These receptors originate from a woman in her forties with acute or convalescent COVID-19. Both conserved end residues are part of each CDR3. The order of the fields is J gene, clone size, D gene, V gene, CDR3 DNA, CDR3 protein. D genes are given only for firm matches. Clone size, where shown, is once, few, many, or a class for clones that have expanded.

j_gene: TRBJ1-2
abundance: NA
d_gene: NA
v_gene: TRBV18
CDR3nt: TGTGCCAGCTCACCACCGAACGGAGGGAGCCTATCTGGCTACACCTTC
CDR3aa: CASSPPNGGSLSGYTF

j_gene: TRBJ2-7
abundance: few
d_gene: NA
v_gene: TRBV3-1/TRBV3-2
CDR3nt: TGTGCCAGCAGCCAAGCCCCGCCTAGCCAACAATACGAGCAGTACTTC
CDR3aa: CASSQAPPSQQYEQYF

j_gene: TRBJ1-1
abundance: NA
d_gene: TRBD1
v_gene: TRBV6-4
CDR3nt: TGTGCCAGCAGCCCTGGACAGGTGAACACTGAAGCTTTCTTT
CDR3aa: CASSPGQVNTEAFF

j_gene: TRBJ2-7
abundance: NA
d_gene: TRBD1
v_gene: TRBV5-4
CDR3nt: TGTGCCAGCAGACTTCGCGGGACAGGGATTGGGGAGCAGTACTTC
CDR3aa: CASRLRGTGIGEQYF

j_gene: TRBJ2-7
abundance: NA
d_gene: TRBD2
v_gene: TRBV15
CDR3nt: TGTGCCACCAGCAGAAAGGGACTAGCGTACGAGCAGTACTTC
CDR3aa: CATSRKGLAYEQYF

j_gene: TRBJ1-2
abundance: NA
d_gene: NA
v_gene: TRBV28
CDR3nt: TGTGCCAGCAGTTTATGGACAGGTGATGGGGACTATGGCTACACCTTC
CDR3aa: CASSLWTGDGDYGYTF

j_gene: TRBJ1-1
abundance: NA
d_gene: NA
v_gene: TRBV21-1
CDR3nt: TGTGCCAGCAGCATGGACAGGGAGGACACTGAAGCTTTCTTT
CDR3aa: CASSMDREDTEAFF

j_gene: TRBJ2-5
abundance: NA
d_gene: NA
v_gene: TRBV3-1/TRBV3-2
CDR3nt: TGTGCCAGCAGCCAAGAGGGCGTAAAAGAGACCCAGTACTTC
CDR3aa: CASSQEGVKETQYF

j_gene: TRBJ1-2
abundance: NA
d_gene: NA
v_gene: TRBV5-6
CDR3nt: TGTGCCAGCAGCCTGGACAGCAGCTATGGCTACACCTTC
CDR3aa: CASSLDSSYGYTF

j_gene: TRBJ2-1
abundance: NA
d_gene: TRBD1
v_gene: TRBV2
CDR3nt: TGTGCCAGCAGTCAAGGACAGGGGCAGTCCGCTGAGCAGTTCTTC
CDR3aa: CASSQGQGQSAEQFF

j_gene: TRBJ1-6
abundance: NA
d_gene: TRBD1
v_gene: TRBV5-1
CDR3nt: TGCGCCAGCAGCCAGGGGGCGCGGACCTATAATTCACCCCTCCACTTT
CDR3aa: CASSQGARTYNSPLHF

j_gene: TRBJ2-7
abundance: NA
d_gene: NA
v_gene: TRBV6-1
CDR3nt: TGTGCCAGCAGTGAAAGCAGGGGCCCCTACGAGCAGTACTTC
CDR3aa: CASSESRGPYEQYF

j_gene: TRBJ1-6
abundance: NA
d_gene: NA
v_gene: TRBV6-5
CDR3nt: TGTGCCAGCATCGCAAGGCGGGGAGAGGGGTCACCCCTCCACTTT
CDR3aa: CASIARRGEGSPLHF

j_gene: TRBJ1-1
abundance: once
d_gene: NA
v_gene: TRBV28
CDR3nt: TGTGCCGTAGTTTCGGGGGTCGCTGAAGCTTTCTTT
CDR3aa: CAVVSGVAEAFF

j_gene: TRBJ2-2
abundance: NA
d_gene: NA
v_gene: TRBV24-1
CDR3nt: TGTGCCACCAGTATGTCGGGCACCGGGGAGCTGTTTTTT
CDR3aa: CATSMSGTGELFF

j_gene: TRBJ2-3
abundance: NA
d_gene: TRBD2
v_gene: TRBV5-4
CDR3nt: TGTGCCAGCAGCACCAGCGGGGGGGCCCCAGATACGCAGTATTTT
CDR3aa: CASSTSGGAPDTQYF

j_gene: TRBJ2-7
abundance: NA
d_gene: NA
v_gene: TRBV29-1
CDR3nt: TGCAGCGTTGGCCGAGGGAGGAACTACGAGCAGTACTTC
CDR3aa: CSVGRGRNYEQYF

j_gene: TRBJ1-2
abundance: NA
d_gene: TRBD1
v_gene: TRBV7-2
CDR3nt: TGTGCCAGCAGCTGGGACAGGCTGCTTCTCGGCTACACCTTC
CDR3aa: CASSWDRLLLGYTF

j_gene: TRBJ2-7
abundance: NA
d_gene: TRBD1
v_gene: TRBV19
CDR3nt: TGTGCCAGTAGACAGACAGGGTACGAGCAGTACTTC
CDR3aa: CASRQTGYEQYF

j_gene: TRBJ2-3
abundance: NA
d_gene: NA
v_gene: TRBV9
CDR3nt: TGTGCCAGCAGCCCCTATAGCGGCCTCACAGATACGCAGTATTTT
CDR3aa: CASSPYSGLTDTQYF

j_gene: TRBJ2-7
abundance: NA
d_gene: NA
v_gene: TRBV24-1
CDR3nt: TGTGCCACCAGTGATTTGTCAGGGGCCGAGCAGTACTTC
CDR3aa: CATSDLSGAEQYF

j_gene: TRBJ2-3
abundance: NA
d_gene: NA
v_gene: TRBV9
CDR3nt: TGTGCCAGCAGGAGGGGCACAGATACGCAGTATTTT
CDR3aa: CASRRGTDTQYF

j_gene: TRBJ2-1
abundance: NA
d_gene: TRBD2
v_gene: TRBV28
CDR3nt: TGTGCCAGCAGTTTTCGAGGGCGGGGGGGATCCTACAATGAGCAGTTCTTC
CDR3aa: CASSFRGRGGSYNEQFF

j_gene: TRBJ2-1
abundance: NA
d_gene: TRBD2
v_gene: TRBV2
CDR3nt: TGTGCCAGCAGAGAGGGACTAGGCAATGAGCAGTTCTTC
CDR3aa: CASREGLGNEQFF

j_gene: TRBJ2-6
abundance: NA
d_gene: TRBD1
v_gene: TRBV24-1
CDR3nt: TGTGCCACCAGTGATCGCAGGGGGCTCGGGGCCAACGTCCTGACTTTC
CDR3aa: CATSDRRGLGANVLTF

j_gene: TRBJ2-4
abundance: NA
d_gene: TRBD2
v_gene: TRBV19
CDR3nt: TGTGCCAGTGCACCGATAACCGGGACTAGCGGGAGGGCCAGAAACATTCAGTACTTC
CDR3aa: CASAPITGTSGRARNIQYF

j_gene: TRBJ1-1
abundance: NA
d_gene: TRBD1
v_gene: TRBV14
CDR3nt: TGTGCCAGCAGCCAAGATGGACAGGGACGAACTGAAGCTTTCTTT
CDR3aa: CASSQDGQGRTEAFF

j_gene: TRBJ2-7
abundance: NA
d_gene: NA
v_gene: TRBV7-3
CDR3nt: TGTGCCAGCAGCTTATCCGCAGGGAACTCCTACGAGCAGTACTTC
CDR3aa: CASSLSAGNSYEQYF

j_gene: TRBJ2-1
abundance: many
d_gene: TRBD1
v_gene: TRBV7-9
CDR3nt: TGTGCCAGCAGCAGAACACAGGGGACTGAGCAGTTCTTC
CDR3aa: CASSRTQGTEQFF

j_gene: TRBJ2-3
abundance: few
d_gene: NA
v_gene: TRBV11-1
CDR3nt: TGTGCCAGCAGCTTAGCTGTAGGCACAGATACGCAGTATTTT
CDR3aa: CASSLAVGTDTQYF

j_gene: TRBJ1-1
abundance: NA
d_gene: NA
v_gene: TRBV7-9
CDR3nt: TGTGCCAGCAGCTTGTCCGTTCAGGAACCGAACACTGAAGCTTTCTTT
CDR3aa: CASSLSVQEPNTEAFF

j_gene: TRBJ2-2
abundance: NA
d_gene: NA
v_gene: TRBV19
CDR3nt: TGTGCCAGTAGTGTGACAGGGAGGTACACCGGGGAGCTGTTTTTT
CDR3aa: CASSVTGRYTGELFF

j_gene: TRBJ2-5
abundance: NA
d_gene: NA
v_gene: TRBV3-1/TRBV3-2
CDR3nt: TGTGCCAGCAGCCACACGGGCAGGCGGGGTCAAGAGACCCAGTACTTC
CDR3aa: CASSHTGRRGQETQYF

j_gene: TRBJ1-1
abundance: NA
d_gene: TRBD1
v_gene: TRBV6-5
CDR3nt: TGTGCCAGCAGTCACAATGACAGGGGAACTGAAGCTTTCTTT
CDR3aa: CASSHNDRGTEAFF

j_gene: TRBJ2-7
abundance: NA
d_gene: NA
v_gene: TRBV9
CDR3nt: TGTGCCAGCAGCGTATATAGCAGCCCTTACGAGCAGTACTTC
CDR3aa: CASSVYSSPYEQYF

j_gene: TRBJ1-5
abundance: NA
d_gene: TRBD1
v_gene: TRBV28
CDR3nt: TGTGCCAGCAGTTTATCGTGGGAACCAGGGGGCGGCAATCAGCCCCAGCATTTT
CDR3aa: CASSLSWEPGGGNQPQHF

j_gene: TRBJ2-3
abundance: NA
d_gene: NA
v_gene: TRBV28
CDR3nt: TGTGCCAGCAGACTACAGGTCAGGGGGGCAGATACGCAGTATTTT
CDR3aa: CASRLQVRGADTQYF

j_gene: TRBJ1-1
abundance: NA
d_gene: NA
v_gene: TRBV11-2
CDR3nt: TGTGCCAGCAGCTTAAGGTTGGGAGGCCCTGAAGCTTTCTTT
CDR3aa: CASSLRLGGPEAFF

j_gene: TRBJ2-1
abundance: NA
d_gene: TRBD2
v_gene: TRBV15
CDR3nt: TGTGCCACCAGCGCTCATGGGGGAAGCGGGACGTACAATGAGCAGTTCTTC
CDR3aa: CATSAHGGSGTYNEQFF

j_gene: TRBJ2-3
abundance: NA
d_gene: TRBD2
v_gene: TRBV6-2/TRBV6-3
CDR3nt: TGTGCCAGCAGTTACGCTAGCGGAGGGGCAGATACGCAGTATTTT
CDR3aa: CASSYASGGADTQYF

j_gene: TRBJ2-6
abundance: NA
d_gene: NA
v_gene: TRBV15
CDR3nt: TGTGCCACCAGATACGAACGCGCGGGTGGGGCCAACGTCCTGACTTTC
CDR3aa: CATRYERAGGANVLTF

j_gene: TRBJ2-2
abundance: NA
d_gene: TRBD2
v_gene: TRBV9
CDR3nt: TGTGCCAGCAGTCACACCCTAGCGGGGAGCACCGGGGAGCTGTTTTTT
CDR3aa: CASSHTLAGSTGELFF

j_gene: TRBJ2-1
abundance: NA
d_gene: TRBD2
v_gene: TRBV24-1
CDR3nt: TGTGCCACCAGTGATTTTTCGCCCAGCGGGAGTGGTGAGCAGTTCTTC
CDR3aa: CATSDFSPSGSGEQFF

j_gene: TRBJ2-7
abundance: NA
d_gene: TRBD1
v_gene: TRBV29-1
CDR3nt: TGCAGCGCCGCGTTCCAGGGGGTGGTCTACGAGCAGTACTTC
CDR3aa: CSAAFQGVVYEQYF

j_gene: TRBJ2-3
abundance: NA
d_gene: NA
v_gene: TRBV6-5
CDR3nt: TGTGCCAGCTTCCGAGACTACTCCTCTGATACGCAGTATTTT
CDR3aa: CASFRDYSSDTQYF

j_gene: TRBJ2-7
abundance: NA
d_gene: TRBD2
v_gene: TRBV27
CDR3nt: TGTGCCAGCACTAGCGGGAATGGCTACGAGCAGTACTTC
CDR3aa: CASTSGNGYEQYF

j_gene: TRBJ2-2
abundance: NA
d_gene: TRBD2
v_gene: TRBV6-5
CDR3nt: TGTGCCAGCAGTTCCCCTAGCGGGGGCTTGACCGGGGAGCTGTTTTTT
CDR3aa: CASSSPSGGLTGELFF

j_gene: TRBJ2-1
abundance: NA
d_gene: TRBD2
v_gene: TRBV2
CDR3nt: TGTGCCAGCAGGGGACTAGCGGAATACAATGAGCAGTTCTTC
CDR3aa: CASRGLAEYNEQFF

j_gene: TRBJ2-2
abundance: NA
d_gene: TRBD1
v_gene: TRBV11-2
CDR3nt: TGTGCCAGCAGACCCGGGACAGGGCGGACCGGGGAGCTGTTTTTT
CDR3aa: CASRPGTGRTGELFF

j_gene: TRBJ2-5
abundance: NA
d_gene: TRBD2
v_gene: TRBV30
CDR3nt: TGTGCCTGGGCATTAGCGGGAGGGCCAAGAGAGACCCAGTACTTC
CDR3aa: CAWALAGGPRETQYF

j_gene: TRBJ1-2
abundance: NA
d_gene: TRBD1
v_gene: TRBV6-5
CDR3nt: TGTGCCATAGGACAGGGGGCCGGGGGCTACACCTTC
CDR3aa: CAIGQGAGGYTF

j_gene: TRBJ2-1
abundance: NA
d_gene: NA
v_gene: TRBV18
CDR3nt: TGTGCCAGCTCACCGGGTCAGGGGCGAGGGAATGAGCAGTTCTTC
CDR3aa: CASSPGQGRGNEQFF